This T cell receptor beta chain was sequenced during a study of shared clonotypes between healthy human individuals. General study results and limits: An effect of sequencing depth on clonotype sharing among donors was expected. The naive CD4 repertoires of a few donors were compared, and approximately 5% of clonotypes were shared. The study drew on few donors, limiting represented genetic and exposure-history diversity.

TCRdb keeps only in-frame clones here, not all; method: immunoSEQ multiplex PCR. The data contain approximately 840,000 clones, around 96% of them singletons. The CDR3 covers 14 residues. The V gene end was trimmed by 6 bases and the J gene end by 2 bases; junction bases not matched to a gene: 5. Germline lookup yields CDR1 SNHLY and CDR2 FYNNEI. Naive CD8 cells lacked CD45RO and underwent positive selection for CCR7, leaving out terminally differentiated effector memory CD45RA+ cells. Remarks on this clone: The target antigen is unknown.

The receptor's source is a young man in good health. The J gene is TRBJ2-7, the V gene TRBV2, with 9 bases matching TRBD1. Sequenced input: naive CD8+ T cells sorted from blood. The DNA for the CDR3 is TGTGCCAGCAGCCGGACAGGGGTAACCTACGAGCAGTACTTC. Translation: CASSRTGVTYEQYF.